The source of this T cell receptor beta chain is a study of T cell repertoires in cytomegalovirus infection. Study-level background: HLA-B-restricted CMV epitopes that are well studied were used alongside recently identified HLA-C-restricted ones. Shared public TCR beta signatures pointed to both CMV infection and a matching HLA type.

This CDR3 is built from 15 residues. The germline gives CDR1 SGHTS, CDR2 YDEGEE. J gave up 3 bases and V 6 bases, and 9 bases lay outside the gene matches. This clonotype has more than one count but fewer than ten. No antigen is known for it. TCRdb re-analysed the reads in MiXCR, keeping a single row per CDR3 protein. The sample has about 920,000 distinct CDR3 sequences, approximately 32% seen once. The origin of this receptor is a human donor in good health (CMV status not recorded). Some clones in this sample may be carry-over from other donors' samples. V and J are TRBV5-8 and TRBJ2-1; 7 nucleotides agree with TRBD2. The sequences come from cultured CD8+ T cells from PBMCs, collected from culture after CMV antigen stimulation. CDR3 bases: TGTGCCAGCACCCTGGGGTGGGGGGGCTACAATGAGCAGTTCTTC. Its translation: CASTLGWGGYNEQFF.